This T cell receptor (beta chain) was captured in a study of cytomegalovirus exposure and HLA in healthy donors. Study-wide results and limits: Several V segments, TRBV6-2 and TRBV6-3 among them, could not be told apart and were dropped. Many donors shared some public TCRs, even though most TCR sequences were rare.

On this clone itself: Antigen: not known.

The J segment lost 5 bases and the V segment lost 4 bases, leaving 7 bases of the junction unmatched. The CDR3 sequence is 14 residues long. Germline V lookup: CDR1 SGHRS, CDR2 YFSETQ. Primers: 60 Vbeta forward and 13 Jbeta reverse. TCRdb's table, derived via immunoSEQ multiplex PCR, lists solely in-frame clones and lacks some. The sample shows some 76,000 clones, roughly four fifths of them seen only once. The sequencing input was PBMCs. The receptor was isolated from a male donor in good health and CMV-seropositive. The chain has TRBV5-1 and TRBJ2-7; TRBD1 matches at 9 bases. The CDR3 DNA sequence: TGCGCCAGCAGCAGTAGAACAGGGGGCGACGAGCAGTACTTC. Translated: CASSSRTGGDEQYF.